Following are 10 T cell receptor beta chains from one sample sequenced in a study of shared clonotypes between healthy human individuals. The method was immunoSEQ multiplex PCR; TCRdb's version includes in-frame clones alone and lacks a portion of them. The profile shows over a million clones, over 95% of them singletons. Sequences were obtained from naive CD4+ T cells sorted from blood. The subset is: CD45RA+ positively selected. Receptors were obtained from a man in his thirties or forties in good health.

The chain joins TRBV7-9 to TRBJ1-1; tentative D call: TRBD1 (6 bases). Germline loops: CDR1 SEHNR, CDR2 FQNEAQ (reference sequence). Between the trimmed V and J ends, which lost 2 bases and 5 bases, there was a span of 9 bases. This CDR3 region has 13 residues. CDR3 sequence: CASSLRGSTEAFF. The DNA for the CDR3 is TGTGCCAGCAGCTTAAGGGGGTCGACTGAAGCTTTCTTT.

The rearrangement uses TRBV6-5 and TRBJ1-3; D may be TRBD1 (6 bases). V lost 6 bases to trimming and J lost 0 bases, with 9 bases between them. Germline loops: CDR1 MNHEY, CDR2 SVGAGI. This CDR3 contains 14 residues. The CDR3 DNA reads TGTGCCAGCAGAAGGGACAACTCTGGAAACACCATATATTTT. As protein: CASRRDNSGNTIYF.

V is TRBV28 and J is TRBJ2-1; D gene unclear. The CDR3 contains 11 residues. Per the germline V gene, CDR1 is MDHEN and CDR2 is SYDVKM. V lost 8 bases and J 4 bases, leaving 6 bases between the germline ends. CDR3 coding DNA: TGTGCCAGCTCCGAATACAATGAGCAGTTCTTC. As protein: CASSEYNEQFF.

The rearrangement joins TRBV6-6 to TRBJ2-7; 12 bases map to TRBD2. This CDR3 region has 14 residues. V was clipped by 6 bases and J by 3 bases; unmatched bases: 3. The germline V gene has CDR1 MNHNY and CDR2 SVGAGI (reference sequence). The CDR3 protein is CASRQTSGSYEQYF. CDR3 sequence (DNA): TGTGCCAGCAGGCAGACTAGCGGGAGCTACGAGCAGTACTTC.

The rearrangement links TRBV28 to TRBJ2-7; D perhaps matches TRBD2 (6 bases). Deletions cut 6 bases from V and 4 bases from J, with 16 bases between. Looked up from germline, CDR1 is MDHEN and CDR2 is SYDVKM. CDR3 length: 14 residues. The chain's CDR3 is CASRGDWQGYEQYF. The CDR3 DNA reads TGTGCCAGCAGGGGGGACTGGCAAGGGTACGAGCAGTACTTC.

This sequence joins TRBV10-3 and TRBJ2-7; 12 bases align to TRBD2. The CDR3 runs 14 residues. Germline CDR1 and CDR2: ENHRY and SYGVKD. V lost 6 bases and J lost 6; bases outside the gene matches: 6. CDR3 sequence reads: CAIRLAGGRREQYF. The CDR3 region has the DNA TGTGCCATCAGACTAGCGGGAGGTCGACGCGAGCAGTACTTC.

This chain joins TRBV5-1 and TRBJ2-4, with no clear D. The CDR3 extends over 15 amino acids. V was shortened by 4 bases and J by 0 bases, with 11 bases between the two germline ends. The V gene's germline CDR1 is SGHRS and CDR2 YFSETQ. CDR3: CASSKSRVAKNIQYF. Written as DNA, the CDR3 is TGCGCCAGCAGCAAGAGTCGCGTAGCCAAAAACATTCAGTACTTC.

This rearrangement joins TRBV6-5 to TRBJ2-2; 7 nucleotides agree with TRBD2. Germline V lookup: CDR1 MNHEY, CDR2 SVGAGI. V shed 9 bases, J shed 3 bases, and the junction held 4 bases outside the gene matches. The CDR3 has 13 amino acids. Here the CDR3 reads CASWGGYTGELFF. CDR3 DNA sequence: TGTGCCAGTTGGGGGGGATACACCGGGGAGCTGTTTTTT.

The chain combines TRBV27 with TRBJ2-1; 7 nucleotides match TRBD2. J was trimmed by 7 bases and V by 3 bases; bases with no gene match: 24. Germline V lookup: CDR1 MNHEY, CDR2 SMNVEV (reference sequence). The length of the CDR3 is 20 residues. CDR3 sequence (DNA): TGTGCCAGCAGTTTGGTTGGCCCGACGGAAGGACTAGTGGGACGGAATGAGCAGTTCTTC. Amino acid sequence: CASSLVGPTEGLVGRNEQFF.

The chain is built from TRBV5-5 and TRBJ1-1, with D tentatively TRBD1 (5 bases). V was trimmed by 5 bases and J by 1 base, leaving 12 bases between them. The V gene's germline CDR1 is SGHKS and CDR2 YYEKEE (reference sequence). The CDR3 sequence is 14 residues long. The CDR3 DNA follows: TGTGCCAGCAGTTGGGCGGGGGAGAACACTGAAGCTTTCTTT. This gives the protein CASSWAGENTEAFF.